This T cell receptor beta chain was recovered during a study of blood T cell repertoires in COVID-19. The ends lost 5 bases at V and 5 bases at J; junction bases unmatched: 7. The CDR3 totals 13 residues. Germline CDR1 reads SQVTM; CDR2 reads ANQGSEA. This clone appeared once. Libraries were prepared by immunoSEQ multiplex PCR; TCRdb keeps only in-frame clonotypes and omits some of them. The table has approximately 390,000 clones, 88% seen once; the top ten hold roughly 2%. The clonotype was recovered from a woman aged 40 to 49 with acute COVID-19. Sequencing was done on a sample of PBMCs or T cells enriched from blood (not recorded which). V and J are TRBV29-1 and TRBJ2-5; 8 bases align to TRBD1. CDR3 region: CSVQTGAGETQYF. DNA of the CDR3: TGCAGCGTTCAGACAGGGGCGGGGGAGACCCAGTACTTC.